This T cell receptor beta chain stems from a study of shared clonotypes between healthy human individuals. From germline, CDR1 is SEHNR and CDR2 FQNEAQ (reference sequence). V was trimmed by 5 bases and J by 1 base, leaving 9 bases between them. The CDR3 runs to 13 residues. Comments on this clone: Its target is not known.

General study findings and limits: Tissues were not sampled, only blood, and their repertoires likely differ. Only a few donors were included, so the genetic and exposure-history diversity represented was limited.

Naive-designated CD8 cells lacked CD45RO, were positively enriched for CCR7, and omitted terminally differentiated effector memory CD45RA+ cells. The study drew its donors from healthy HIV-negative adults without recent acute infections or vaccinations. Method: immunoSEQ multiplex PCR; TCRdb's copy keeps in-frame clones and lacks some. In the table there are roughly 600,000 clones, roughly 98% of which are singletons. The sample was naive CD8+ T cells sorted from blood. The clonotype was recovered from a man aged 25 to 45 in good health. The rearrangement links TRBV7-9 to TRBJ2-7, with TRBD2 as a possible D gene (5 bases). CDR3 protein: CASSSTRSYEQYF. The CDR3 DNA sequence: TGTGCCAGCAGCAGCACTAGATCCTACGAGCAGTACTTC.